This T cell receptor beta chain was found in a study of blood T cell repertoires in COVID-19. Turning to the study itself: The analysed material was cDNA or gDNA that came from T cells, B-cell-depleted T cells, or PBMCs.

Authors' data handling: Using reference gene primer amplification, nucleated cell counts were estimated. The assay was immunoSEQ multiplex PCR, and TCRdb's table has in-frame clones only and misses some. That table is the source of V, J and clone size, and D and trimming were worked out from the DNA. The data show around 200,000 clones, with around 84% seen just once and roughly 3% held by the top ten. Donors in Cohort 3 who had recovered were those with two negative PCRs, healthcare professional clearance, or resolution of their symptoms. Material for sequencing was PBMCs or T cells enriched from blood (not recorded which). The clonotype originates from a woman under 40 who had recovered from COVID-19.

The CDR3, as DNA: TGTGCCAGCATAGAGGCACTGAACACTGAAGCTTTCTTT. This sequence encodes CASIEALNTEAFF. The chain links TRBV28 to TRBJ1-1; D not resolved. V lost 7 bases, J lost 0 bases, and 9 bases lay in between. The CDR3 has 13 amino acids. Per the germline V gene, CDR1 is MDHEN and CDR2 is SYDVKM.